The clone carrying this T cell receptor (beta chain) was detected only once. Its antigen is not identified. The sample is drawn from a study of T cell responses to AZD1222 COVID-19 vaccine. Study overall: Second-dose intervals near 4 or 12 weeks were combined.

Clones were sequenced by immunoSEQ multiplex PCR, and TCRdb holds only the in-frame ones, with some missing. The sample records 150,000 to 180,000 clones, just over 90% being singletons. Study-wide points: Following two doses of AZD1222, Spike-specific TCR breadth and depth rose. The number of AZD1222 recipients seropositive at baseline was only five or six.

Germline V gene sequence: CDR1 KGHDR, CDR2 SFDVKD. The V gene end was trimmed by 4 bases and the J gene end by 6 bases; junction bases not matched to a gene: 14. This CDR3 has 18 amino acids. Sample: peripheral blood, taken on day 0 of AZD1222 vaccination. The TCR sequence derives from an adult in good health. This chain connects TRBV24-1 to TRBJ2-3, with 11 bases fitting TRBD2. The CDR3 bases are TGTGCCACCAGTGAGCTTACCGGGACTAGCGGCCGGAAGGATACGCAGTATTTT. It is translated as CATSELTGTSGRKDTQYF.